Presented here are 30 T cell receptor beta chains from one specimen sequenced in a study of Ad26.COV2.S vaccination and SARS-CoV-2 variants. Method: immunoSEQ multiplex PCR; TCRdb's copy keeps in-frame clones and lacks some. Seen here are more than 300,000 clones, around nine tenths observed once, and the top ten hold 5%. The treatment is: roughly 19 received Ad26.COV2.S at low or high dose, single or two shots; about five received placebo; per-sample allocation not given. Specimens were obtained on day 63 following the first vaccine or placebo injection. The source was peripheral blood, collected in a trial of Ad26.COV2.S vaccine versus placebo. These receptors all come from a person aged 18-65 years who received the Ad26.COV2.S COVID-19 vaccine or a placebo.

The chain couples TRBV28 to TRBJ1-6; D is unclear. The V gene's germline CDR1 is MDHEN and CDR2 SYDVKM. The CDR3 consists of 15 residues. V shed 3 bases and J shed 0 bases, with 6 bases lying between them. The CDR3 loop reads CASSFLGSYNSPLHF. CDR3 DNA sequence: TGTGCCAGCAGTTTTCTCGGCTCCTATAATTCACCCCTCCACTTT.

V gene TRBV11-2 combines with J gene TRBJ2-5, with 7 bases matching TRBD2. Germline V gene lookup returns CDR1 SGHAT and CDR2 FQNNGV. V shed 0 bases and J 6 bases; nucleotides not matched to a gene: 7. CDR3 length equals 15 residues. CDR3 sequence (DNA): TGTGCCAGCAGCTTAGAGTCAGGGCGGGGGAAGACCCAGTACTTC. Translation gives CASSLESGRGKTQYF.

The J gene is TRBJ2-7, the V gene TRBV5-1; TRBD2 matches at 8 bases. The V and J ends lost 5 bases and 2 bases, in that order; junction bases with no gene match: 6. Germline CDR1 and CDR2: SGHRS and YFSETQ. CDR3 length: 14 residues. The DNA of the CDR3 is TGCGCCAGCAGGCCAACGGGAGGGCCCTACGAGCAGTACTTC. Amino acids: CASRPTGGPYEQYF.

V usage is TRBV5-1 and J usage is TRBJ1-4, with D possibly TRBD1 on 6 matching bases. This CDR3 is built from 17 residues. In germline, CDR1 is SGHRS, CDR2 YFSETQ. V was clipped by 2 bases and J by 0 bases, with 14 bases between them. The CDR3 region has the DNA TGCGCCAGCAGCTTTGGGTATAACAGGGCAACTAATGAAAAACTGTTTTTT. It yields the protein CASSFGYNRATNEKLFF.

The DNA of the CDR3 is TGTGCCAGCAGTCCCCCCGGACGGGGCTATGGCTACACCTTC. Its protein is CASSPPGRGYGYTF. V gene TRBV6-2 or TRBV6-3 combines with J gene TRBJ1-2; D gene ambiguous. CDR1 and CDR2 from the germline V gene are MNHEY and SVGEGT. V was pared by 5 bases and J by 4 bases, with 14 bases between. The CDR3 consists of 14 residues.

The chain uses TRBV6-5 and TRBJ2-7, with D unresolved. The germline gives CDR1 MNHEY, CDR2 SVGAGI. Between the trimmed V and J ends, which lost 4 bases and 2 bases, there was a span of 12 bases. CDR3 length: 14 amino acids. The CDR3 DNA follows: TGTGCCAGCAGTTCTAGGACGGCTGCCTACGAGCAGTACTTC. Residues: CASSSRTAAYEQYF.

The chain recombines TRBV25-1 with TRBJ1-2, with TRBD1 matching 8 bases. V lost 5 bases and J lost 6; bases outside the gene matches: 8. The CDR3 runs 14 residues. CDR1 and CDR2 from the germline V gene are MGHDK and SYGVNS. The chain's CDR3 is CASSPRQGLDGYTF. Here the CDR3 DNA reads TGTGCCAGCAGTCCACGACAGGGGTTGGATGGCTACACCTTC.

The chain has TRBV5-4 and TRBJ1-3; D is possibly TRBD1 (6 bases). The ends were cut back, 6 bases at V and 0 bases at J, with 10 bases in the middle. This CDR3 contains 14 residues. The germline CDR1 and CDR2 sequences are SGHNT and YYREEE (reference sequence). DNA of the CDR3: TGTGCCAGCAACGAACAGGGCTCTGGAAACACCATATATTTT. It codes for CASNEQGSGNTIYF.

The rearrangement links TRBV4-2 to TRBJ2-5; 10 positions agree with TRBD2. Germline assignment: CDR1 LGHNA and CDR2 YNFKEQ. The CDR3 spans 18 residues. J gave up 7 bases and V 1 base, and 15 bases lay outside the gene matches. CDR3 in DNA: TGTGCCAGCAGCCAAGGGTATGCAGCGGGAGGGCCTTTCGGGACCCAGTACTTC. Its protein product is CASSQGYAAGGPFGTQYF.

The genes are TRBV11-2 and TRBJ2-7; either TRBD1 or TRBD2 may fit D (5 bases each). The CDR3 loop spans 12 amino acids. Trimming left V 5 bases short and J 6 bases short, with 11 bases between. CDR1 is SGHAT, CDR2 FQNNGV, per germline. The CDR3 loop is CASSITRGEQYF. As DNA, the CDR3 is TGTGCCAGCAGCATAACTAGGGGCGAGCAGTACTTC. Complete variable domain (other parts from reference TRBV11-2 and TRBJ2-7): EAGVAQSPRYKIIEKRQSVAFWCNPISGHATLYWYQQILGQGPKLLIQFQNNGVVDDSQLPKDRFSAERLKGVDSTLKIQPAKLEDSAVYLCASSITRGEQYFGPGTRLTVT.

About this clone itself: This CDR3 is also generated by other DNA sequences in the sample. This chain's CDR3 is CASSFGTLNTGELFF. The CDR3 nucleotides read TGTGCCAGCAGCTTTGGGACCCTAAACACCGGGGAGCTGTTTTTT. V is TRBV5-6 and J is TRBJ2-2; possibly TRBD1 or TRBD2 for D (5 bases each). The germline V and J ends were trimmed by 2 bases and 2 bases, with 10 bases remaining between them. Germline CDR1 reads SGHDT; CDR2 reads YYEEEE. The CDR3 contains 15 residues.

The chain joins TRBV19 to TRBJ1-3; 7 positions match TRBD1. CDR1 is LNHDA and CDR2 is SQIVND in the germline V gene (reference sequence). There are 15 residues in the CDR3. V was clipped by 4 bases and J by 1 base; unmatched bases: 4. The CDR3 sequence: CASSSYRGSGNTIYF. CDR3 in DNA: TGTGCCAGTAGTAGCTACAGGGGTTCTGGAAACACCATATATTTT. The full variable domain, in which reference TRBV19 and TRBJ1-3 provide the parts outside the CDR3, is DGGITQSPKYLFRKEGQNVTLSCEQNLNHDAMYWYRQDPGQGLRLIYYSQIVNDFQKGDIAEGYSVSREKKESFPLTVTSAQKNPTAFYLCASSSYRGSGNTIYFGEGSWLTVV.

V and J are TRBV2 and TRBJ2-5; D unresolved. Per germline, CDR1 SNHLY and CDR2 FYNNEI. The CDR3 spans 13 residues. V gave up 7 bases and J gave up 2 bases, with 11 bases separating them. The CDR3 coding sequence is TGTGCCAGCAATGTACGGAGTCAAGAGACCCAGTACTTC. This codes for CASNVRSQETQYF.

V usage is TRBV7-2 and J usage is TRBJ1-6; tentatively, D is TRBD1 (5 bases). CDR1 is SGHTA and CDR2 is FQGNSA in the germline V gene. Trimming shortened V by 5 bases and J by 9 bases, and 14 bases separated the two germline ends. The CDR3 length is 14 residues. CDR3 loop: CASSRGVDSSPLHF. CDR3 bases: TGTGCCAGCAGCAGAGGGGTTGATTCTTCACCCCTCCACTTT.

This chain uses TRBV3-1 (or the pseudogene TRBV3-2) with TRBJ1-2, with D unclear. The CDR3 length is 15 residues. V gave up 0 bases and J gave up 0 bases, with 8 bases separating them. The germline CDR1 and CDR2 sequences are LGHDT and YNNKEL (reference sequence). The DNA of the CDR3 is TGTGCCAGCAGCCAAGAGCGCGGAACTAACTATGGCTACACCTTC. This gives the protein CASSQERGTNYGYTF.

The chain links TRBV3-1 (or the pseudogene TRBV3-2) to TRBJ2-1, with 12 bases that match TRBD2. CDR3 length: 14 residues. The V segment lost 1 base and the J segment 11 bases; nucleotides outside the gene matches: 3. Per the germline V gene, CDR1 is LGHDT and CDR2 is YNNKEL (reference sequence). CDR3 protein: CASSQASGRVQQFF. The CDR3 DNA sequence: TGTGCCAGCAGCCAAGCTAGCGGGAGGGTCCAGCAGTTCTTC.

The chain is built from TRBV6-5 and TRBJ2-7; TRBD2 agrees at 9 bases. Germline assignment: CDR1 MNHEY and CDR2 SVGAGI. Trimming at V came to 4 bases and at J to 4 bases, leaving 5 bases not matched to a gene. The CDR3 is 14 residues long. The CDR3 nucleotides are TGTGCCAGCAGTTTTAGCGGGAGTCTTTACGAGCAGTACTTC. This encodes CASSFSGSLYEQYF.

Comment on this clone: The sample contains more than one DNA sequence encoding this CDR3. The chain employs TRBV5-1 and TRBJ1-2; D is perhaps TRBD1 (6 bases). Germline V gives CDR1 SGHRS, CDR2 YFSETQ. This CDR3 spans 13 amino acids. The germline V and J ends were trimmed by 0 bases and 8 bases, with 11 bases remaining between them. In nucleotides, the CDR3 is TGCGCCAGCAGCTTGGGGCAGGGGAGAGGCTACACCTTC. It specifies CASSLGQGRGYTF.

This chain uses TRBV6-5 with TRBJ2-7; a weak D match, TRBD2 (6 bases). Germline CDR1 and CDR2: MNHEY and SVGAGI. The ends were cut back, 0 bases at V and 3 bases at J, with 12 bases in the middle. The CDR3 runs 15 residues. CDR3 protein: CASSYSRDWDYEQYF. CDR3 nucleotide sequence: TGTGCCAGCAGTTACTCCCGGGACTGGGACTACGAGCAGTACTTC.

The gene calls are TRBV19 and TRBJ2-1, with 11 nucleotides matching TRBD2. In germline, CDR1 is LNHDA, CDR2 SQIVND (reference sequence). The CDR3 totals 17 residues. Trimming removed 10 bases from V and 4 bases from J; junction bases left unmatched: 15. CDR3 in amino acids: CATSPGASGGRYNEQFF. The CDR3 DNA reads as TGTGCCACCTCCCCGGGGGCTAGCGGGGGGCGTTACAATGAGCAGTTCTTC.

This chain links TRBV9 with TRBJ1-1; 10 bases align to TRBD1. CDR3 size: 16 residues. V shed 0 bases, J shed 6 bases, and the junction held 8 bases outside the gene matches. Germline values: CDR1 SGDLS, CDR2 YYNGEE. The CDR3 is CASSVETGGAWAEAFF. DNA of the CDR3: TGTGCCAGCAGCGTAGAGACAGGGGGCGCTTGGGCTGAAGCTTTCTTT. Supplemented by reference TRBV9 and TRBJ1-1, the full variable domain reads DSGVTQTPKHLITATGQRVTLRCSPRSGDLSVYWYQQSLDQGLQFLIQYYNGEERAKGNILERFSAQQFPDLHSELNLSSLELGDSALYFCASSVETGGAWAEAFFGQGTRLTVV.

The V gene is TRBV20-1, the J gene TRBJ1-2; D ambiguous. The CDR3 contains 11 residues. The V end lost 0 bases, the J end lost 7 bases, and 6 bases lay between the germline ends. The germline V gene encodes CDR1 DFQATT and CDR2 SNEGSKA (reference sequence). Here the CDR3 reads CSARDLAGYTF. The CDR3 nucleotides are TGCAGTGCTAGAGATTTGGCTGGCTACACCTTC.

CDR3: CASSPKGGGMTNTEAFF. As DNA, the CDR3 is TGTGCCAGCAGCCCCAAGGGGGGAGGGATGACCAACACTGAAGCTTTCTTT. The rearrangement links TRBV9 to TRBJ1-1, with D possibly TRBD1 on 6 matching bases. Germline V gene data show CDR1 as SGDLS and CDR2 as YYNGEE. CDR3 length: 17 residues. Trimming stripped 4 bases from V and 2 bases from J, with 21 bases between.

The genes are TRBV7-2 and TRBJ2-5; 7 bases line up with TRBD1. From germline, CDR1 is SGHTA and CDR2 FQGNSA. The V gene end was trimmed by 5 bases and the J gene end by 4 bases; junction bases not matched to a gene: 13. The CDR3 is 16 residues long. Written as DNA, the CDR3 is TGTGCCAGCAGCCAACCCACCGGGGCAGGGGGAGAGACCCAGTACTTC. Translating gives CASSQPTGAGGETQYF.

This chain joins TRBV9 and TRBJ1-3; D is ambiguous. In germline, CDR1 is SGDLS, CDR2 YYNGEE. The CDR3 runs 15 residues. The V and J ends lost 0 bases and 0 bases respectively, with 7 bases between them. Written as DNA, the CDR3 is TGTGCCAGCAGCGTAGGGCCGGCCTCTGGAAACACCATATATTTT. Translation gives CASSVGPASGNTIYF.

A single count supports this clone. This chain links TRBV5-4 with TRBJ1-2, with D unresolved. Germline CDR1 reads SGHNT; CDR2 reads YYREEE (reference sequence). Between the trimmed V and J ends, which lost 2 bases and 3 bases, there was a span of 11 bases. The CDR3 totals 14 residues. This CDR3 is CASSLSTLDYGYTF. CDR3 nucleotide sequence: TGTGCCAGCAGCTTAAGCACCTTGGACTATGGCTACACCTTC.

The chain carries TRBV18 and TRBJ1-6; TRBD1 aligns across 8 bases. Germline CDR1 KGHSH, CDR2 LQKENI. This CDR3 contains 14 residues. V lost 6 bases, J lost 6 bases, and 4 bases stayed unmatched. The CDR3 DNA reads TGTGCCAGCTCGTTACAGGGGGTTAATTCACCCCTCCACTTT. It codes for CASSLQGVNSPLHF. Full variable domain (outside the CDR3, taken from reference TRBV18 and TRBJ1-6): NAGVMQNPRHLVRRRGQEARLRCSPMKGHSHVYWYRQLPEEGLKFMVYLQKENIIDESGMPKERFSAEFPKEGPSILRIQQVVRGDSAAYFCASSLQGVNSPLHFGNGTRLTVT.

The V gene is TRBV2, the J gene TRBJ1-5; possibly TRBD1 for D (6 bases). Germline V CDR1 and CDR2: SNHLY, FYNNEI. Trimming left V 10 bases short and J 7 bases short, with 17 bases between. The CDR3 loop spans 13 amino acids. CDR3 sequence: CATKTGPRQPQHF. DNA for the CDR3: TGTGCCACAAAAACAGGGCCCAGACAGCCCCAGCATTTT.

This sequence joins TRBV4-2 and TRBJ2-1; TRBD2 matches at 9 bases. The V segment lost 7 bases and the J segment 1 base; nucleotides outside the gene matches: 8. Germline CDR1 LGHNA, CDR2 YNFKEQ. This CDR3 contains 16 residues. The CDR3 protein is CASNDHSGRSYNEQFF. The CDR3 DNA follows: TGTGCCAGCAACGACCATAGCGGGAGATCCTACAATGAGCAGTTCTTC.

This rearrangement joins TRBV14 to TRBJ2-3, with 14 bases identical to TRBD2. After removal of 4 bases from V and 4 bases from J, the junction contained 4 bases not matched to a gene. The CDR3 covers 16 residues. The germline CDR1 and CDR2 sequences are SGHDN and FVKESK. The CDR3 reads CASSLGLAGVADTQYF. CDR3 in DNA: TGTGCCAGCAGCCTGGGACTAGCGGGGGTGGCAGATACGCAGTATTTT.